Listed below are T cell receptor beta chains from one sample, sequenced in a study of shared clonotypes between healthy human individuals. Data came from immunoSEQ multiplex PCR; TCRdb stores just in-frame clones and leaves some out. The table records about 670,000 clones, roughly 70% of them present only once. The sample taken for sequencing was memory CD4+ T cells sorted from blood. Source of these receptors: a woman in her thirties in good health. Both conserved end residues are part of each CDR3. D genes are given only for firm matches. The size entry is marked missing in some rows and otherwise reads once, few, many or a size class.

V: TRBV11-2; size: NA; D: NA; J: TRBJ2-1; DNA: TGTGCCAGCAGGCCTCCAGGAACTGAGCAGTTCTTC; CDR3: CASRPPGTEQFF
V: TRBV27; size: NA; D: TRBD2; J: TRBJ2-3; DNA: TGTGCCACCTTAGCGGGAGCCACAGATACGCAGTATTTT; CDR3: CATLAGATDTQYF
V: TRBV29-1; size: many; D: TRBD1; J: TRBJ2-3; DNA: TGCAGCGCAGGGGGGACAGGGGTCGCAGATACGCAGTATTTT; CDR3: CSAGGTGVADTQYF
V: TRBV5-1; size: NA; D: TRBD2; J: TRBJ2-1; DNA: TGCGCCAGCAGCTTTAGCGGGAGTTCCGAGGATGAGCAGTTCTTC; CDR3: CASSFSGSSEDEQFF
V: TRBV10-2; size: NA; D: NA; J: TRBJ1-1; DNA: TGCGCCAGCAGTGAGTCGTACGGGAACACTGAAGCTTTCTTT; CDR3: CASSESYGNTEAFF
V: TRBV10-3; size: NA; D: NA; J: TRBJ1-1; DNA: TGTGCCATCAGTGAGGACACCCAGAACACTGAAGCTTTCTTT; CDR3: CAISEDTQNTEAFF
V: TRBV27; size: once; D: NA; J: TRBJ1-5; DNA: TGTGCCAGCACCCCTAGCCCGTCGACAGCCCGAAATCAGCCCCAGCATTTT; CDR3: CASTPSPSTARNQPQHF
V: TRBV5-8; size: NA; D: NA; J: TRBJ2-3; DNA: TGTGCCAGCAGCTTGGGTTGGACCGTAGGCACAGATACGCAGTATTTT; CDR3: CASSLGWTVGTDTQYF
V: TRBV5-8; size: NA; D: NA; J: TRBJ2-6; DNA: TGTGCCAGCAGCTACAGGGCTGGGGCCAACGTCCTGACTTTC; CDR3: CASSYRAGANVLTF
V: TRBV18; size: NA; D: TRBD2; J: TRBJ2-3; DNA: TGTGCCAGCTCACCACCGGGACTAGCGGGAGGGCTGTCAGATACGCAGTATTTT; CDR3: CASSPPGLAGGLSDTQYF
V: TRBV7-8; size: NA; D: NA; J: TRBJ1-2; DNA: TGTGCCAGCAGCTTAGCGGCTGCCGGAAGGGGCTACACCTTC; CDR3: CASSLAAAGRGYTF
V: TRBV29-1; size: NA; D: NA; J: TRBJ1-1; DNA: TGCAGCGTTGAACGGGGGGTGAACACTGAAGCTTTCTTT; CDR3: CSVERGVNTEAFF
V: TRBV2; size: few; D: NA; J: TRBJ2-2; DNA: TGTGCCAGCAGTGAAACGGTTGGCGGACACGGGGAGCTGTTTTTT; CDR3: CASSETVGGHGELFF
V: TRBV2; size: NA; D: TRBD1; J: TRBJ1-5; DNA: TGTGCCAGCAGTACTTCAGGGGGAAGGAATCAGCCCCAGCATTTT; CDR3: CASSTSGGRNQPQHF
V: TRBV15; size: NA; D: NA; J: TRBJ2-5; DNA: TGTGCCACCAGCTACCATGTAGAGACCCAGTACTTC; CDR3: CATSYHVETQYF
V: TRBV19; size: NA; D: TRBD1; J: TRBJ1-4; DNA: TGTGCCAGCAAACTACAGGGGGACGAAAAACTGTTTTTT; CDR3: CASKLQGDEKLFF
V: TRBV5-5; size: NA; D: TRBD2; J: TRBJ2-2; DNA: TGTGCCAGCAGCTTGGGACTAGCGGGAGGTAGCACCGGGGAGCTGTTTTTT; CDR3: CASSLGLAGGSTGELFF
V: TRBV6-4; size: once; D: TRBD2; J: TRBJ2-2; DNA: TGTGCCAGCAGTTCTAGCGGGGGGACACCTCGGGAGCTGTTTTTT; CDR3: CASSSSGGTPRELFF
V: TRBV6-1; size: once; D: TRBD2; J: TRBJ2-5; DNA: TGTGCCAGCAGTGAAGCCGGACTAGCGGCAAAAGAGACCCAGTACTTC; CDR3: CASSEAGLAAKETQYF
V: TRBV7-9; size: NA; D: NA; J: TRBJ1-1; DNA: TGTGCCAGCAGCCCCCGTGGGGGCGGGGGAAACACTGAAGCTTTCTTT; CDR3: CASSPRGGGGNTEAFF
V: TRBV7-3; size: many; D: TRBD2; J: TRBJ2-1; DNA: TGTGCCAGCAGCTTATACACCAGCGGGAGTTTGGATGAGCAGTTCTTC; CDR3: CASSLYTSGSLDEQFF
V: TRBV11-2; size: NA; D: TRBD1; J: TRBJ1-4; DNA: TGTGCCAGCAGCCCAGGGACAGGGGGCAGAAAACTGTTTTTT; CDR3: CASSPGTGGRKLFF
V: TRBV2; size: NA; D: NA; J: TRBJ1-2; DNA: TGTGCCAGCATGCGGTTCTATGGCTACACCTTC; CDR3: CASMRFYGYTF
V: TRBV5-1; size: few; D: TRBD1; J: TRBJ2-7; DNA: TGCGCCAGCAGCACAGGGGGCTCGGCCTACGAGCAGTACTTC; CDR3: CASSTGGSAYEQYF
V: TRBV2; size: NA; D: NA; J: TRBJ1-6; DNA: TGTGCCAGCAGTGAAGACAGAACCTATAATTCACCCCTCCACTTT; CDR3: CASSEDRTYNSPLHF
V: TRBV5-1; size: NA; D: NA; J: TRBJ2-1; DNA: TGCGCCAGCAGCAAGGACGGGATCAATGAGCAGTTCTTC; CDR3: CASSKDGINEQFF
V: TRBV6-6; size: NA; D: NA; J: TRBJ2-1; DNA: TGTGCCAGCTCTCCAAGCTCCTACAATGAGCAGTTCTTC; CDR3: CASSPSSYNEQFF
V: TRBV7-2; size: NA; D: TRBD2; J: TRBJ2-2; DNA: TGTGCCAGCAGCTTCGCCAGCGGGAGGGGGGCCGGGGAGCTGTTTTTT; CDR3: CASSFASGRGAGELFF